This T cell receptor beta chain stems from a study of T cell responses to AZD1222 COVID-19 vaccine. The method was immunoSEQ multiplex PCR; TCRdb's version includes in-frame clones alone and lacks a portion of them. The sample carries 100,000 to 150,000 clones, 88% recorded once. The CDR3 is 14 residues long. With V trimmed by 4 bases and J by 8 bases, 8 bases remained unmatched. CDR1 is SGHRS and CDR2 is YFSETQ in the germline V gene. The J gene is TRBJ1-4, the V gene TRBV5-1; 7 nucleotides line up with TRBD1. The receptor comes from an adult in good health. The starting material was peripheral blood, obtained on day 0 of MenACWY control vaccination. CDR3: CASSLDRDLEKLFF. The CDR3 DNA sequence: TGCGCCAGCAGCCTTGACAGGGACTTAGAAAAACTGTTTTTT.